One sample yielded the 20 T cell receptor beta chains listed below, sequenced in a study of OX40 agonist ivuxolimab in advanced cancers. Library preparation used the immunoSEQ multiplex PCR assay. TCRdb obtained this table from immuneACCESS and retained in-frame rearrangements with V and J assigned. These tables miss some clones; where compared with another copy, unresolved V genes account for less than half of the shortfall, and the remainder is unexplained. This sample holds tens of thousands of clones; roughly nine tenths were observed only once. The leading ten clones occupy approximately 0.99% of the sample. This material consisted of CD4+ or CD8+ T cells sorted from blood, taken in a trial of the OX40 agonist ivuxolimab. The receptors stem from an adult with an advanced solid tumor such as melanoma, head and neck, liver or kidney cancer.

CDR3 amino acids: CASSLTGQGYYEQYF. In nucleotides, the CDR3 is TGTGCCAGCAGCTTGACGGGACAGGGGTACTACGAGCAGTACTTC. The chain carries TRBV5-4 and TRBJ2-7; the match to TRBD1 covers 10 bases. The J segment lost 3 bases and the V segment lost 1 base, leaving 4 bases of the junction unmatched. The V gene's germline CDR1 is SGHNT and CDR2 YYREEE (reference sequence). The CDR3 has 15 residues. Based on the CDR3 plus reference TRBV5-4 and TRBJ2-7, the full variable domain is ETGVTQSPTHLIKTRGQQVTLRCSSQSGHNTVSWYQQALGQGPQFIFQYYREEENGRGNFPPRFSGLQFPNYSSELNVNALELDDSALYLCASSLTGQGYYEQYFGPGTRLTVT.

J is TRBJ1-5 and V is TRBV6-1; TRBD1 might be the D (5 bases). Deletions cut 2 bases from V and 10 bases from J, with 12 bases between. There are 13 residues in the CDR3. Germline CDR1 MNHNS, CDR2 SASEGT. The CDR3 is CASSESPGGPQHF. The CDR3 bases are TGTGCCAGCAGTGAAAGCCCGGGGGGACCCCAGCATTTT.

The CDR3 nucleotides read TGTGCTAGTGGTTCACAGGGGCCCCACAATGAGCAGTTCTTC. Amino acids: CASGSQGPHNEQFF. The chain uses TRBV12-5 and TRBJ2-1; 7 nucleotides align to TRBD1. There are 14 residues in the CDR3. Germline assignment: CDR1 LGHNT and CDR2 FRNRAP. Germline trimming cut 4 bases from V and 5 bases from J; bases unmatched to any gene: 5.

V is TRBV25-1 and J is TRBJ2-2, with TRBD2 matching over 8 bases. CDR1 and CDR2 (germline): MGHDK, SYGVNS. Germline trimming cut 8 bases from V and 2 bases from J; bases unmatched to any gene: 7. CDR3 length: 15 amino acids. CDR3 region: CASLPGGLNTGELFF. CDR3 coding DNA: TGTGCCAGCCTCCCGGGAGGGCTCAACACCGGGGAGCTGTTTTTT.

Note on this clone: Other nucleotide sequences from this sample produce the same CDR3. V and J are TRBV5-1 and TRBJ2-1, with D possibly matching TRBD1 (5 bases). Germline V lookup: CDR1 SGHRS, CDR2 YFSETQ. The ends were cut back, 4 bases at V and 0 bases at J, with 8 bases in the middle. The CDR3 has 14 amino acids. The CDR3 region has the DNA TGCGCCAGCAGCCGAGACAGCTCCTACAATGAGCAGTTCTTC. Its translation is CASSRDSSYNEQFF.

The DNA of the CDR3 is TGTGCCAGCAGTGAGGGTAGCGGGGGGCAAGATACGCAGTATTTT. Encoded protein: CASSEGSGGQDTQYF. The chain has TRBV6-1 and TRBJ2-3; 10 nucleotides match TRBD2. V lost 3 bases to trimming and J lost 5 bases; unmatched junction nucleotides: 5. Germline CDR1 reads MNHNS; CDR2 reads SASEGT. CDR3 size: 15 residues.

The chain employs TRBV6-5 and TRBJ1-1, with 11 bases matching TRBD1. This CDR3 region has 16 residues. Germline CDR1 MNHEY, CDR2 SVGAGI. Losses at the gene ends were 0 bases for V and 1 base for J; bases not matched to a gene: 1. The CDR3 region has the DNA TGTGCCAGCAGTTACTCCGGGACAGGGGGGAACACTGAAGCTTTCTTT. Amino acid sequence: CASSYSGTGGNTEAFF.

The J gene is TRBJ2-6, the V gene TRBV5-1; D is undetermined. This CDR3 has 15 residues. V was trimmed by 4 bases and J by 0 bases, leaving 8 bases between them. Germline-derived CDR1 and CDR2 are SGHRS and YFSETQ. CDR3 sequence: CASSPLDSGANVLTF. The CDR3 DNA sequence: TGCGCCAGCAGCCCCTTGGACTCTGGGGCCAACGTCCTGACTTTC.

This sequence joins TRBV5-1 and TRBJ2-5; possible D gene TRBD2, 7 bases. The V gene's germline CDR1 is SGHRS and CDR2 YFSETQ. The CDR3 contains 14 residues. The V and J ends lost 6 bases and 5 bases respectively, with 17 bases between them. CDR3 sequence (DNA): TGCGCCAGCACTGATGGGGGGGCCCTGGAGACCCAGTACTTC. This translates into CASTDGGALETQYF. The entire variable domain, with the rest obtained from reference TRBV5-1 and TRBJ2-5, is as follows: KAGVTQTPRYLIKTRGQQVTLSCSPISGHRSVSWYQQTPGQGLQFLFEYFSETQRNKGNFPGRFSGRQFSNSRSEMNVSTLELGDSALYLCASTDGGALETQYFGPGTRLLVL.

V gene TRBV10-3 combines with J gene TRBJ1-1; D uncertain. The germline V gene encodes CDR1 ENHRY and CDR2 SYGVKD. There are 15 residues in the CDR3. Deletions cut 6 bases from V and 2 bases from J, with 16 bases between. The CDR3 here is CAIRLNREPNTEAFF. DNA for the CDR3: TGTGCCATCAGACTTAACCGGGAACCTAACACTGAAGCTTTCTTT.

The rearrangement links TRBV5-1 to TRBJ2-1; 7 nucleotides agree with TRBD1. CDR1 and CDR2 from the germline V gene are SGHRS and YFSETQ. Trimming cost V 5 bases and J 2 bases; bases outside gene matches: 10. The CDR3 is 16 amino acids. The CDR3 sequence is CASSTGQTYAYNEQFF. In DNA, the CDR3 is TGCGCCAGCAGTACGGGACAGACCTACGCCTACAATGAGCAGTTCTTC.

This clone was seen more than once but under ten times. This CDR3 is CASSEDRTYSRGYTF. The CDR3 nucleotides are TGTGCCAGCAGTGAAGACAGAACCTACAGCCGGGGCTACACCTTC. V gene TRBV2 combines with J gene TRBJ1-2, with D hard to call. CDR3 length: 15 residues. V was cut by 1 base and J by 8 bases, with 17 bases left in between. CDR1 and CDR2 from the germline V gene are SNHLY and FYNNEI. The entire variable domain, with the rest obtained from reference TRBV2 and TRBJ1-2, is as follows: EPEVTQTPSHQVTQMGQEVILRCVPISNHLYFYWYRQILGQKVEFLVSFYNNEISEKSEIFDDQFSVERPDGSNFTLKIRSTKLEDSAMYFCASSEDRTYSRGYTFGSGTRLTVV.

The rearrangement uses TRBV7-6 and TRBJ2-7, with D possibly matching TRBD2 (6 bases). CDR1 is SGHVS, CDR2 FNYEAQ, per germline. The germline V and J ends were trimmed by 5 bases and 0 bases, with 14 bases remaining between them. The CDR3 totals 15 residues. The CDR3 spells CASSPSASYSYEQYF. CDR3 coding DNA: TGTGCCAGCAGCCCTAGCGCCTCTTACTCCTACGAGCAGTACTTC.

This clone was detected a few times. CDR3 nucleotides: TGTGCCAGCAGCTTAATGGGGGGCAGGAGGAACACTGAAGCTTTCTTT. It translates to CASSLMGGRRNTEAFF. This rearrangement joins TRBV7-9 to TRBJ1-1; D perhaps matches TRBD1 (6 bases). V dropped 2 bases and J dropped 1 base, with 14 bases sitting between them. The CDR3 is made up of 16 amino acids. Germline CDR1 reads SEHNR; CDR2 reads FQNEAQ (reference sequence).

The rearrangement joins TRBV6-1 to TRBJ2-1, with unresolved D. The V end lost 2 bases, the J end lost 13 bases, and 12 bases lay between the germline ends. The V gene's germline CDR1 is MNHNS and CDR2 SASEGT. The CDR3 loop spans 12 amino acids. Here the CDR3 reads CASSESGYFQFF. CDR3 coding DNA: TGTGCCAGCAGTGAATCCGGCTACTTTCAGTTCTTC.

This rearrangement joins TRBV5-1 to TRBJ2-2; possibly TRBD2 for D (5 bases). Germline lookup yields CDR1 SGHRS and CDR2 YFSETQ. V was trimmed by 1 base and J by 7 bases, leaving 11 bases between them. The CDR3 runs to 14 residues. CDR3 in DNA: TGCGCCAGCAGCTTGTATAGGGCGGGCGGGGAGCTGTTTTTT. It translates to CASSLYRAGGELFF. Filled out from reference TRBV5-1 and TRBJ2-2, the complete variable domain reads KAGVTQTPRYLIKTRGQQVTLSCSPISGHRSVSWYQQTPGQGLQFLFEYFSETQRNKGNFPGRFSGRQFSNSRSEMNVSTLELGDSALYLCASSLYRAGGELFFGEGSRLTVL.

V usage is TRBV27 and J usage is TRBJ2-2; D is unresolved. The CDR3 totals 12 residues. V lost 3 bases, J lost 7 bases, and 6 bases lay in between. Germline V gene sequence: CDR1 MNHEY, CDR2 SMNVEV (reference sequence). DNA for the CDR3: TGTGCCAGCAGTTTTCAGGACGGGGAGCTGTTTTTT. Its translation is CASSFQDGELFF.

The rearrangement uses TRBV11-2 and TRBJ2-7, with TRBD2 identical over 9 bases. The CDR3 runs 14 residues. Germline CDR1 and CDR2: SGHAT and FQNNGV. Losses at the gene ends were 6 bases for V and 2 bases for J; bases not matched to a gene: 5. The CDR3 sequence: CASRNSGGTYEQYF. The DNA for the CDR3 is TGTGCCAGCAGAAATAGCGGGGGTACCTACGAGCAGTACTTC.

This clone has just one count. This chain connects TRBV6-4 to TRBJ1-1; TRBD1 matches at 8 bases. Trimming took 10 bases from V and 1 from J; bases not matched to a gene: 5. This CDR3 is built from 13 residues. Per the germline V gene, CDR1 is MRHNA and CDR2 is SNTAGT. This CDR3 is CATRGTGNTEAFF. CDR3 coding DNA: TGTGCCACCCGAGGGACAGGGAACACTGAAGCTTTCTTT.

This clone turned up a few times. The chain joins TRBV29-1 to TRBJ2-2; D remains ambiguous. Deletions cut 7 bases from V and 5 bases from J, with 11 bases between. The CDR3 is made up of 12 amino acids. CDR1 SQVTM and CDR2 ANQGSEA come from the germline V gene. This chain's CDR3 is CSAGRQTGELFF. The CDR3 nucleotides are TGCAGCGCCGGGCGGCAAACCGGGGAGCTGTTTTTT.